This T cell receptor (beta chain) was recorded in a study of beta chain features in type 1 diabetes. Study conclusions and caveats: A definitive answer on HLA type influencing TCRB rearrangement was not reached here. For Type 1 diabetes patients, all four CD4+ subsets carried TCRB CDR3s that were moderately but significantly shorter.

The authors obtained over 95% purity in all sorted populations. In the case of this clone: Its cognate antigen is unknown.

Expressed TCRB transcripts were sequenced after all isolated RNA was converted to cDNA. The protocol was immunoSEQ multiplex PCR, while the TCRdb copy is restricted to in-frame clones and leaves out a portion. The sample holds under 300,000 clones, 7.5% to 9.5% seen once. V dropped 2 bases and J dropped 4; count of bases not matched to a gene: 4. The CDR3 has 15 amino acids. The germline gives CDR1 SGHRS, CDR2 YFSETQ. The TCR sequence derives from a woman under 30 in good health. Sequencing input: central memory CD4+ T cells from blood. The chain links TRBV5-1 to TRBJ2-1; 9 bases fit TRBD1. The CDR3, as DNA: TGCGCCAGCAGCTTCCCGGGACAGGGATACAATGAGCAGTTCTTC. Residues: CASSFPGQGYNEQFF.